This is a list of T cell receptor beta chains from one sample in a study of T cell repertoires in cytomegalovirus infection. TCRdb independently ran MiXCR on the reads; one entry per CDR3 protein. The table shows about 740,000 distinct CDR3 sequences, with less than 40% occurring only once. Sequences were obtained from PBMCs. Source of these receptors: a human donor in good health (CMV status not recorded). Some clones in this sample may be carry-over from other donors' samples. The CDR3 runs from the conserved cysteine through the conserved F or W. Fields, in order: CDR3 protein, CDR3 DNA, clone size, J gene, D gene, V gene. The D gene is left open where the match is weak. A row's size may be missing; if present it is once, few, many or a size class.

CDR3aa: CASSLSPGLAVQNTQYF; CDR3nt: TGTGCCAGCAGTCTCTCCCCTGGACTAGCGGTCCAGAATACGCAGTATTTT; abundance: -; j_gene: TRBJ2-3; d_gene: TRBD2; v_gene: TRBV28
CDR3aa: CASSRTDTPYF; CDR3nt: TGTGCCAGCAGTCGCACAGATACGCCGTATTTT; abundance: -; j_gene: TRBJ2-3; d_gene: -; v_gene: TRBV7-2
CDR3aa: CASSFPDRGTYNEQFF; CDR3nt: TGTGCCAGCAGTTTTCCGGACAGGGGGACCTACAATGAGCAGTTCTTC; abundance: -; j_gene: TRBJ2-1; d_gene: TRBD1; v_gene: TRBV28
CDR3aa: CSAGLAGGLSYEQYF; CDR3nt: TGCAGTGCAGGACTAGCGGGGGGCCTCTCCTACGAGCAGTACTTC; abundance: -; j_gene: TRBJ2-7; d_gene: TRBD2; v_gene: TRBV20-1
CDR3aa: CASSFTGGEQFF; CDR3nt: TGTGCCAGCAGTTTTACAGGGGGCGAGCAGTTCTTC; abundance: once; j_gene: TRBJ2-1; d_gene: TRBD1; v_gene: TRBV27
CDR3aa: CASSGADLYGYTF; CDR3nt: TGTGCCAGCAGTGGGGCGGATTTGTATGGCTACACCTTC; abundance: -; j_gene: TRBJ1-2; d_gene: -; v_gene: TRBV6-8
CDR3aa: CASRLTVGLYGYTF; CDR3nt: TGTGCCAGCAGGCTGACAGTCGGTCTATATGGCTACACCTTC; abundance: many; j_gene: TRBJ1-2; d_gene: -; v_gene: TRBV6-1
CDR3aa: CASSPRGTAKNIQYF; CDR3nt: TGTGCCAGCAGCCCCAGGGGGACGGCCAAAAACATTCAGTACTTC; abundance: few; j_gene: TRBJ2-4; d_gene: TRBD1; v_gene: TRBV27
CDR3aa: CASPSGRETNTGELFF; CDR3nt: TGTGCCAGCCCCTCGGGTCGGGAGACGAACACCGGGGAGCTGTTTTTT; abundance: few; j_gene: TRBJ2-2; d_gene: -; v_gene: TRBV18
CDR3aa: CASIYSPGRKDTQYF; CDR3nt: TGTGCCAGCATTTACTCCCCCGGCAGAAAGGATACGCAGTATTTT; abundance: -; j_gene: TRBJ2-3; d_gene: -; v_gene: TRBV6-6
CDR3aa: CASSRRQGNPNYGYTF; CDR3nt: TGTGCCAGCAGCCGACGACAGGGAAATCCCAACTATGGCTACACCTTC; abundance: few; j_gene: TRBJ1-2; d_gene: TRBD1; v_gene: TRBV3-1
CDR3aa: CSVIRQLVSYNEQFF; CDR3nt: TGCAGTGTTATCCGGCAGCTCGTCTCCTACAATGAGCAGTTCTTC; abundance: -; j_gene: TRBJ2-1; d_gene: -; v_gene: TRBV20-1
CDR3aa: CASSSRTDMPRQETQYF; CDR3nt: TGTGCCAGCAGCTCTCGCACCGACATGCCCCGACAAGAGACCCAGTACTTC; abundance: -; j_gene: TRBJ2-5; d_gene: -; v_gene: TRBV7-8
CDR3aa: CASTFSGRAQETQYF; CDR3nt: TGTGCCAGCACCTTCAGCGGGAGGGCTCAAGAGACCCAGTACTTC; abundance: -; j_gene: TRBJ2-5; d_gene: TRBD2; v_gene: TRBV5-8
CDR3aa: CASSRGDREYNSPLHF; CDR3nt: TGTGCCAGCAGCCGAGGGGACAGGGAGTATAATTCACCCCTCCACTTT; abundance: few; j_gene: TRBJ1-6; d_gene: TRBD1; v_gene: TRBV7-2
CDR3aa: CASTRTSGRGSSYNEQFF; CDR3nt: TGTGCCAGCACGAGGACTAGCGGGAGGGGTAGCTCCTACAATGAGCAGTTCTTC; abundance: -; j_gene: TRBJ2-1; d_gene: TRBD2; v_gene: TRBV5-4
CDR3aa: CASSQLQGGNYGYTF; CDR3nt: TGTGCCAGCAGCCAGCTTCAGGGAGGCAACTATGGCTACACCTTC; abundance: -; j_gene: TRBJ1-2; d_gene: -; v_gene: TRBV14
CDR3aa: CAISEYPLGGEQFF; CDR3nt: TGTGCCATCAGTGAGTACCCCCTAGGTGGTGAGCAGTTCTTC; abundance: few; j_gene: TRBJ2-1; d_gene: -; v_gene: TRBV10-3
CDR3aa: CASSQGFSSRRDREIYEQYF; CDR3nt: TGTGCCAGCAGCCAAGGATTCTCTTCTCGAAGGGACAGGGAAATCTACGAGCAGTACTTC; abundance: -; j_gene: TRBJ2-7; d_gene: TRBD1; v_gene: TRBV4-2
CDR3aa: CASSFSGPGGGELFF; CDR3nt: TGTGCCAGCAGTTTTAGCGGGCCTGGCGGCGGGGAGCTGTTTTTT; abundance: few; j_gene: TRBJ2-2; d_gene: TRBD2; v_gene: TRBV12-3/TRBV12-4
CDR3aa: CATSDTSRGYEQYF; CDR3nt: TGTGCCACCAGTGACACCTCCAGGGGTTACGAGCAGTACTTC; abundance: few; j_gene: TRBJ2-7; d_gene: -; v_gene: TRBV24-1
CDR3aa: CASSKGQGSSYEQYF; CDR3nt: TGTGCCAGCAGTAAGGGACAGGGAAGCTCCTACGAGCAGTACTTC; abundance: few; j_gene: TRBJ2-7; d_gene: TRBD1; v_gene: TRBV6-5
CDR3aa: CAINPGQNRYEQYF; CDR3nt: TGTGCCATCAATCCGGGACAGAATCGCTACGAGCAGTACTTC; abundance: -; j_gene: TRBJ2-7; d_gene: TRBD1; v_gene: TRBV10-3
CDR3aa: CASSRAGQGGPQETQYF; CDR3nt: TGTGCCAGCAGCCGGGCGGGCCAGGGCGGGCCCCAAGAGACCCAGTACTTC; abundance: -; j_gene: TRBJ2-5; d_gene: -; v_gene: TRBV7-6
CDR3aa: CASSLGIGRRSGNTIYF; CDR3nt: TGTGCCAGCAGCTTGGGGATAGGGCGTCGCTCTGGAAACACCATATATTTT; abundance: few; j_gene: TRBJ1-3; d_gene: -; v_gene: TRBV5-8
CDR3aa: CASTRSGAGELFF; CDR3nt: TGTGCCAGCACCAGATCGGGGGCCGGGGAGCTGTTTTTT; abundance: many; j_gene: TRBJ2-2; d_gene: -; v_gene: TRBV7-8
CDR3aa: CASSSRGRGGGRANGHYSPLHF; CDR3nt: TGTGCCAGCAGCTCGAGAGGTCGTGGGGGAGGGCGGGCGAACGGGCATTATTCACCCCTCCACTTT; abundance: few; j_gene: TRBJ1-6; d_gene: -; v_gene: TRBV7-8
CDR3aa: CSARGGQASSPLHF; CDR3nt: TGCAGTGCTAGAGGAGGGCAGGCAAGTTCACCCCTCCACTTT; abundance: -; j_gene: TRBJ1-6; d_gene: -; v_gene: TRBV20-1
CDR3aa: CSVEGGTSDSYNEQFF; CDR3nt: TGCAGCGTTGAAGGAGGGACTAGCGACTCCTACAATGAGCAGTTCTTC; abundance: -; j_gene: TRBJ2-1; d_gene: TRBD2; v_gene: TRBV29-1
CDR3aa: CASSEFLGGTERETQYF; CDR3nt: TGTGCCAGCAGTGAATTTTTAGGGGGTACCGAAAGGGAGACCCAGTACTTC; abundance: -; j_gene: TRBJ2-5; d_gene: -; v_gene: TRBV6-1
CDR3aa: CASSSKKERSSPLHF; CDR3nt: TGTGCCAGCAGCTCTAAGAAAGAACGAAGTTCACCCCTCCACTTT; abundance: -; j_gene: TRBJ1-6; d_gene: -; v_gene: TRBV7-2
CDR3aa: CASSISAGEGGNIQYF; CDR3nt: TGTGCCAGTAGTATATCAGCGGGAGAAGGAGGGAACATTCAGTACTTC; abundance: many; j_gene: TRBJ2-4; d_gene: TRBD2; v_gene: TRBV19
CDR3aa: CATSSGVRETHYF; CDR3nt: TGTGCCACCAGTAGCGGGGTGCGGGAGACCCATTACTTC; abundance: -; j_gene: TRBJ2-5; d_gene: TRBD2; v_gene: TRBV24-1
CDR3aa: CASSSPAYRDEQYF; CDR3nt: TGTGCCAGCAGCTCACCAGCCTACAGGGACGAGCAGTACTTC; abundance: many; j_gene: TRBJ2-7; d_gene: -; v_gene: TRBV7-2
CDR3aa: CASSLGGASQETQYF; CDR3nt: TGTGCCAGCAGTTTAGGGGGGGCGTCTCAAGAGACCCAGTACTTC; abundance: -; j_gene: TRBJ2-5; d_gene: -; v_gene: TRBV28
CDR3aa: CASSYSGQGNNEQFF; CDR3nt: TGCGCCAGCAGCTATTCGGGACAGGGAAACAATGAGCAGTTCTTC; abundance: few; j_gene: TRBJ2-1; d_gene: TRBD1; v_gene: TRBV5-1
CDR3aa: CASSYSIQDYGYTF; CDR3nt: TGTGCCAGCAGTTACTCGATTCAGGACTATGGCTACACCTTC; abundance: -; j_gene: TRBJ1-2; d_gene: -; v_gene: TRBV6-6
CDR3aa: CASSQPGQQAEAFF; CDR3nt: TGTGCCAGCAGCCAACCAGGACAGCAAGCTGAAGCTTTCTTT; abundance: -; j_gene: TRBJ1-1; d_gene: -; v_gene: TRBV4-2
CDR3aa: CASIQGTGPKQFF; CDR3nt: TGTGCCAGTATCCAGGGGACGGGGCCAAAGCAGTTCTTC; abundance: -; j_gene: TRBJ2-1; d_gene: -; v_gene: TRBV19
CDR3aa: CASSSQGGQGYGYTF; CDR3nt: TGTGCCAGCAGCTCGCAAGGGGGGCAGGGGTATGGCTACACCTTC; abundance: many; j_gene: TRBJ1-2; d_gene: -; v_gene: TRBV7-6
CDR3aa: CASSFLQGATNEKLFF; CDR3nt: TGTGCCAGCAGTTTTCTACAGGGAGCAACTAATGAAAAACTGTTTTTT; abundance: many; j_gene: TRBJ1-4; d_gene: -; v_gene: TRBV28
CDR3aa: CASSRGSNQPQHF; CDR3nt: TGTGCCAGCAGCAGGGGGAGCAATCAGCCCCAGCATTTT; abundance: many; j_gene: TRBJ1-5; d_gene: -; v_gene: TRBV7-2
CDR3aa: CASSQGTGNGGYTF; CDR3nt: TGTGCCAGCAGTCAAGGGACAGGGAACGGTGGCTACACCTTC; abundance: -; j_gene: TRBJ1-2; d_gene: TRBD1; v_gene: TRBV27
CDR3aa: CASSLANRRDVVGANSPLHF; CDR3nt: TGTGCCAGCAGCTTAGCGAACCGGCGCGACGTAGTTGGGGCGAATTCACCCCTCCACTTT; abundance: many; j_gene: TRBJ1-6; d_gene: -; v_gene: TRBV7-2
CDR3aa: CASSPPRTSAAYPASTDTQYF; CDR3nt: TGTGCCAGCAGTCCCCCCAGGACTAGCGCCGCTTACCCGGCTAGCACAGATACGCAGTATTTT; abundance: few; j_gene: TRBJ2-3; d_gene: TRBD2; v_gene: TRBV28
CDR3aa: CASSLTAVSSYEQYF; CDR3nt: TGTGCCAGCAGTCTAACGGCGGTAAGCTCCTACGAGCAGTACTTC; abundance: few; j_gene: TRBJ2-7; d_gene: -; v_gene: TRBV7-9
CDR3aa: CASKGLAGQPQHF; CDR3nt: TGTGCCAGCAAAGGCCTGGCGGGTCAGCCCCAGCATTTT; abundance: -; j_gene: TRBJ1-5; d_gene: -; v_gene: TRBV12-3/TRBV12-4
CDR3aa: CATSQGWATDTQYF; CDR3nt: TGTGCCACCAGTCAGGGTTGGGCAACAGATACGCAGTATTTT; abundance: many; j_gene: TRBJ2-3; d_gene: -; v_gene: TRBV24-1
CDR3aa: CASSGPSLTYEQYF; CDR3nt: TGTGCCAGCAGTGGTCCTAGCCTTACCTACGAGCAGTACTTC; abundance: -; j_gene: TRBJ2-7; d_gene: -; v_gene: TRBV2
CDR3aa: CASRQGGNTEAFF; CDR3nt: TGTGCCAGCAGACAGGGAGGAAACACTGAAGCTTTCTTT; abundance: -; j_gene: TRBJ1-1; d_gene: -; v_gene: TRBV27
CDR3aa: CASSSPETAATNEKLFF; CDR3nt: TGTGCCAGCAGTTCTCCTGAGACGGCTGCAACTAATGAAAAACTGTTTTTT; abundance: few; j_gene: TRBJ1-4; d_gene: -; v_gene: TRBV28